Listed here are 25 T cell receptor beta chains from one sample, sequenced in a study of CD8 T cells in ankylosing spondylitis. Antigens for these TCRs are unknown. Whole-study results and caveats: Apparently characteristic of ankylosing spondylitis blood was a TCR beta motif (eight highly homologous variants).

TCRdb itself ran the 5' RACE reads through MiXCR, one entry per CDR3 protein. In the table there are roughly 470,000 distinct CDR3 sequences, roughly 25% of which are singletons. Sequenced material: blood, either unsorted or a sorted T cell fraction (not recorded which). All receptors come from a male donor with ankylosing spondylitis.

The chain has TRBV4-1 and TRBJ2-7, with TRBD1 identical over 8 bases. Germline V gene lookup returns CDR1 MGHRA and CDR2 YSYEKL. The CDR3 length is 15 residues. J gave up 4 bases and V 2 bases, and 7 bases lay outside the gene matches. The CDR3 region has the DNA TGCGCCAGCAGCCAACCGACAGGGGCTGGGTACGAGCAGTACTTC. It is translated as CASSQPTGAGYEQYF.

The chain joins TRBV7-9 to TRBJ2-2; maybe TRBD2 (6 bases). Looked up from germline, CDR1 is SEHNR and CDR2 is FQNEAQ (reference sequence). The V end lost 1 base, the J end lost 2 bases, and 14 bases lay between the germline ends. The CDR3 spans 17 residues. As DNA, the CDR3 is TGTGCCAGCAGCTTAGAGGGGAGGAGCGGAAACACCGGGGAGCTGTTTTTT. Translated: CASSLEGRSGNTGELFF. The full variable domain, rest sourced from reference TRBV7-9 and TRBJ2-2, is DTGVSQNPRHKITKRGQNVTFRCDPISEHNRLYWYRQTLGQGPEFLTYFQNEAQLEKSRLLSDRFSAERPKGSFSTLEIQRTEQGDSAMYLCASSLEGRSGNTGELFFGEGSRLTVL.

This clonotype was counted many times. The chain links TRBV5-1 to TRBJ2-1, with 11 positions matching TRBD2. Germline-derived CDR1 and CDR2 are SGHRS and YFSETQ. This CDR3 has 15 residues. J gave up 4 bases and V 5 bases, and 5 bases lay outside the gene matches. CDR3 in DNA: TGCGCCAGCAGGATAGCGGGGGGGGTTTACAATGAGCAGTTCTTC. Encoded protein: CASRIAGGVYNEQFF. Looking up the rest from reference TRBV5-1 and TRBJ2-1 gives the full variable domain: KAGVTQTPRYLIKTRGQQVTLSCSPISGHRSVSWYQQTPGQGLQFLFEYFSETQRNKGNFPGRFSGRQFSNSRSEMNVSTLELGDSALYLCASRIAGGVYNEQFFGPGTRLTVL.

The chain combines TRBV5-1 with TRBJ2-5; 7 bases agree with TRBD1. Germline values: CDR1 SGHRS, CDR2 YFSETQ. This CDR3 region has 14 residues. The V gene end was trimmed by 3 bases and the J gene end by 2 bases; junction bases not matched to a gene: 4. The CDR3 DNA reads TGCGCCAGCAGCTGGTGGGACAGACAAGAGACCCAGTACTTC. Amino acids: CASSWWDRQETQYF.

In this sample, this clonotype turned up once. The chain recombines TRBV10-3 with TRBJ2-7, with D unclear. The CDR3 contains 15 residues. Germline-derived CDR1 and CDR2 are ENHRY and SYGVKD. The germline V and J ends were trimmed by 3 bases and 0 bases, with 12 bases remaining between them. For the CDR3, the DNA is TGTGCCATCAGTGACAGAGCAGAGATCTCCTACGAGCAGTACTTC. It yields the protein CAISDRAEISYEQYF.

This chain links TRBV7-2 with TRBJ2-1; D not certain. Trimming pared 7 bases from V and 7 bases from J, leaving 17 bases between. The CDR3 length is 14 residues. Germline V gene lookup returns CDR1 SGHTA and CDR2 FQGNSA. CDR3 bases: TGTGCCAGCACCCTCTTATCGGGCCGGAATGAGCAGTTCTTC. It translates to CASTLLSGRNEQFF.

V gene TRBV7-9 combines with J gene TRBJ2-1, with D possibly matching TRBD1 (6 bases). This CDR3 comprises 15 residues. V lost 8 bases and J 4 bases, leaving 18 bases between the germline ends. The V gene's germline CDR1 is SEHNR and CDR2 FQNEAQ (reference sequence). The CDR3 sequence: CASHRVLGDYNEQFF. Here the CDR3 DNA reads TGTGCCAGCCACAGGGTACTAGGGGATTACAATGAGCAGTTCTTC. The full variable domain, rest sourced from reference TRBV7-9 and TRBJ2-1, is DTGVSQNPRHKITKRGQNVTFRCDPISEHNRLYWYRQTLGQGPEFLTYFQNEAQLEKSRLLSDRFSAERPKGSFSTLEIQRTEQGDSAMYLCASHRVLGDYNEQFFGPGTRLTVL.

This clonotype was observed a handful of times. The rearrangement uses TRBV29-1 and TRBJ2-1; TRBD2 matches 14 bases. V was pared by 4 bases and J by 1 base, with 21 bases of the junction left unmatched. Per germline, CDR1 SQVTM and CDR2 ANQGSEA. The CDR3 has 22 residues. The CDR3 protein is CSVVGNVLHGTSGSVSYNEQFF. The CDR3 nucleotides read TGCAGCGTTGTTGGCAACGTCCTTCACGGGACTAGCGGGAGTGTATCCTACAATGAGCAGTTCTTC.

This clonotype showed up many times. The V call is TRBV5-1, the J call TRBJ2-5; a possible D gene is TRBD2 (6 bases). The CDR3 has 14 amino acids. The V gene's germline CDR1 is SGHRS and CDR2 YFSETQ. The V gene lost 0 bases and the J gene lost 1 base, with 7 bases spanning the gap. The CDR3 region is CASSLGGIQETQYF. The CDR3 nucleotides read TGCGCCAGCAGCTTGGGCGGGATCCAAGAGACCCAGTACTTC.

V gene TRBV20-1 combines with J gene TRBJ2-1; 9 bases agree with TRBD2. The CDR3 is 13 residues long. J gave up 9 bases and V 4 bases, and 7 bases lay outside the gene matches. Germline V gene sequence: CDR1 DFQATT, CDR2 SNEGSKA (reference sequence). The CDR3 here is CSAKLAGVGEQFF. In DNA, the CDR3 is TGCAGTGCTAAATTAGCGGGAGTGGGTGAGCAGTTCTTC.

V usage is TRBV12-3 or TRBV12-4 and J usage is TRBJ1-6, with D unclear. This CDR3 region has 13 residues. V lost 6 bases and J lost 5, with 8 bases in between. CDR3 nucleotides: TGTGCCAGCAGCGCCCTGAATAATTCACCCCTCCACTTT. Its translation is CASSALNNSPLHF.

The V call is TRBV6-1, the J call TRBJ2-1; no reliable D call. CDR3 length equals 16 residues. From germline, CDR1 is MNHNS and CDR2 SASEGT. V was cut by 5 bases and J by 0 bases, with 14 bases left in between. CDR3 region: CASSRYHVGSYNEQFF. The CDR3 DNA reads TGTGCCAGCAGTCGTTACCACGTAGGCTCCTACAATGAGCAGTTCTTC.

This clonotype was seen a handful of times. The gene calls are TRBV18 and TRBJ2-5, with D perhaps matching TRBD1 (6 bases). CDR1 is KGHSH, CDR2 LQKENI, per germline. V lost 0 bases to trimming and J lost 0 bases, with 14 bases between them. This CDR3 spans 17 amino acids. The CDR3 bases are TGTGCCAGCTCACCACCGATAACAGGGACCTACCAAGAGACCCAGTACTTC. It yields the protein CASSPPITGTYQETQYF. Full variable domain (missing parts from reference TRBV18 and TRBJ2-5): NAGVMQNPRHLVRRRGQEARLRCSPMKGHSHVYWYRQLPEEGLKFMVYLQKENIIDESGMPKERFSAEFPKEGPSILRIQQVVRGDSAAYFCASSPPITGTYQETQYFGPGTRLLVL.

This clonotype came up a few times. The chain uses TRBV30 and TRBJ1-1; a possible D gene is TRBD1 (5 bases). Germline V gives CDR1 GTSNPN, CDR2 SVGIG (reference sequence). V was pared by 1 base and J by 2 bases, with 8 bases between. CDR3 size: 13 residues. CDR3 in DNA: TGTGCCTGGAGTGCGACAGCTAACACTGAAGCTTTCTTT. Translated, it gives CAWSATANTEAFF. Filled out from reference TRBV30 and TRBJ1-1, the complete variable domain reads SQTIHQWPATLVQPVGSPLSLECTVEGTSNPNLYWYRQAAGRGLQLLFYSVGIGQISSEVPQNLSASRPQDRQFILSSKKLLLSDSGFYLCAWSATANTEAFFGQGTRLTVV.

This clonotype was seen a handful of times. In nucleotides, the CDR3 is TGTGCCAGCAGCCTTGTACCCTACGAGCAGTACGTC. Its protein product is CASSLVPYEQYV. J is TRBJ2-7 and V is TRBV12-3 or TRBV12-4; no reliable D call. Between the trimmed V and J ends, which lost 6 bases and 2 bases, there was a span of 8 bases. The CDR3 length is 12 residues.

This rearrangement joins TRBV5-1 to TRBJ1-2; the D is unclear. This CDR3 has 14 amino acids. Between the trimmed V and J ends, which lost 3 bases and 5 bases, there was a span of 14 bases. Germline loops: CDR1 SGHRS, CDR2 YFSETQ. The DNA for the CDR3 is TGCGCCAGCAGCTCCCTCCCAGGAACTTATGGCTACACCTTC. The encoded protein is CASSSLPGTYGYTF.

The genes are TRBV11-1 and TRBJ2-1, with 9 nucleotides matching TRBD2. V lost 5 bases to trimming and J lost 1 base; unmatched junction nucleotides: 12. Germline V gene lookup returns CDR1 SGHAT and CDR2 FQDESV (reference sequence). This CDR3 has 18 amino acids. The CDR3 is CASSPRRLAGNSYNEQFF. CDR3 DNA sequence: TGTGCCAGCAGCCCTAGAAGGCTAGCGGGAAATTCCTACAATGAGCAGTTCTTC.

The V gene is TRBV19, the J gene TRBJ2-1; D ambiguous. Germline assignment: CDR1 LNHDA and CDR2 SQIVND (reference sequence). Trimming pared 6 bases from V and 0 bases from J, leaving 12 bases between. This CDR3 has 15 residues. The DNA of the CDR3 is TGTGCCAGTAGGCGAGCCCAGAGCTCCTACAATGAGCAGTTCTTC. It yields the protein CASRRAQSSYNEQFF. Together with reference TRBV19 and TRBJ2-1, the CDR3 gives the full variable domain: DGGITQSPKYLFRKEGQNVTLSCEQNLNHDAMYWYRQDPGQGLRLIYYSQIVNDFQKGDIAEGYSVSREKKESFPLTVTSAQKNPTAFYLCASRRAQSSYNEQFFGPGTRLTVL.

This sequence joins TRBV10-2 and TRBJ2-4; D unclear. This CDR3 contains 12 residues. Germline V CDR1 and CDR2: WSHSY, SAAADI. V gave up 7 bases and J gave up 7 bases, with 11 bases separating them. CDR3 region: CASTSDANIQYF. CDR3 nucleotide sequence: TGCGCCAGCACTTCGGACGCCAACATTCAGTACTTC.

This clonotype showed up just a few times. The chain links TRBV10-3 to TRBJ2-7, with 7 positions matching TRBD2. This CDR3 is built from 16 residues. After removal of 0 bases from V and 2 bases from J, the junction contained 7 bases not matched to a gene. Germline loops: CDR1 ENHRY, CDR2 SYGVKD. CDR3 in amino acids: CAISESGSGYTYEQYV. In DNA, the CDR3 is TGTGCCATCAGTGAGTCTGGTAGCGGGTACACCTACGAGCAGTACGTC.

This clonotype was detected a few times. V gene TRBV12-3 or TRBV12-4 combines with J gene TRBJ1-1, with 7 bases that match TRBD1. The V and J ends lost 5 bases and 5 bases, in that order; junction bases with no gene match: 14. The CDR3 consists of 16 residues. The CDR3 region is CASSIRQGGSGTEAFF. The CDR3 nucleotides read TGTGCCAGCAGTATCAGACAGGGAGGAAGTGGGACTGAAGCTTTCTTT.

This chain joins TRBV6-1 and TRBJ1-5; 9 bases match TRBD1. After removal of 5 bases from V and 2 bases from J, the junction contained 7 bases not matched to a gene. Per the germline V gene, CDR1 is MNHNS and CDR2 is SASEGT. The CDR3 extends over 16 amino acids. CDR3 residues: CASSPEDRGGNQPQHF. In nucleotides, the CDR3 is TGTGCCAGCAGTCCAGAGGACAGGGGCGGCAATCAGCCCCAGCATTTT.

The chain has TRBV19 and TRBJ2-2; either TRBD1 or TRBD2 may fit D (5 bases each). The CDR3 runs to 15 residues. Trimming took 5 bases from V and 0 from J, leaving 10 bases between them. Germline assignment: CDR1 LNHDA and CDR2 SQIVND (reference sequence). The CDR3 loop is CASSPGRSNTGELFF. CDR3 in DNA: TGTGCCAGTAGTCCGGGACGCTCGAACACCGGGGAGCTGTTTTTT.

CDR3 nucleotide sequence: TGCGCCAGCAGCCAGGGACAGGGGGCGGAAGAGACCCAGTACTTC. Protein sequence: CASSQGQGAEETQYF. The rearrangement links TRBV4-1 to TRBJ2-5; 12 bases align to TRBD1. Germline V lookup: CDR1 MGHRA, CDR2 YSYEKL. The CDR3 extends over 15 amino acids. The J segment lost 3 bases and the V segment lost 3 bases, leaving 2 bases of the junction unmatched.

This clonotype was counted only a few times. V usage is TRBV12-3 or TRBV12-4 and J usage is TRBJ2-1; D is perhaps TRBD1 (5 bases). The CDR3 covers 14 residues. The V end was cut by 0 bases, the J end by 6 bases, with 9 bases between. The CDR3 is CASSLASRANEQFF. The CDR3, as DNA: TGTGCCAGCAGTTTAGCGTCCAGGGCCAATGAGCAGTTCTTC.